This T cell receptor beta chain originates from a study of cytomegalovirus exposure and HLA in healthy donors. On the study more broadly: Most genotyped donors, roughly 83% of fewer than 400, had Caucasian-associated genetic ancestry.

The trim removed 4 bases at V and 2 bases at J, leaving 14 bases unmatched. This CDR3 has 18 residues. Germline CDR1 reads MRHNA; CDR2 reads SNTAGT. Study results and limitations: Overall, about 160 TCR beta chains were annotated as cytomegalovirus-associated. Most of the TCR beta V segments (in an earlier analysis) were productive either about 90% or about 30% of the time.

With 60 Vbeta and 13 Jbeta primers, the PCR was carried out. The data were produced by immunoSEQ multiplex PCR, yet TCRdb's version contains in-frame clones alone and is incomplete. The table records about 220,000 clones, almost 80% of them present only once. As regards this clone: Antigen: not known.

Sequenced sample: PBMCs. The rearrangement links TRBV6-4 to TRBJ2-1, with 7 bases matching TRBD2. The origin of this receptor is a male donor in good health and CMV-seronegative. The CDR3 loop is CASSVPTTSPEPYNEQFF. The CDR3 DNA is TGTGCCAGCAGTGTTCCCACGACTAGCCCGGAACCCTACAATGAGCAGTTCTTC.